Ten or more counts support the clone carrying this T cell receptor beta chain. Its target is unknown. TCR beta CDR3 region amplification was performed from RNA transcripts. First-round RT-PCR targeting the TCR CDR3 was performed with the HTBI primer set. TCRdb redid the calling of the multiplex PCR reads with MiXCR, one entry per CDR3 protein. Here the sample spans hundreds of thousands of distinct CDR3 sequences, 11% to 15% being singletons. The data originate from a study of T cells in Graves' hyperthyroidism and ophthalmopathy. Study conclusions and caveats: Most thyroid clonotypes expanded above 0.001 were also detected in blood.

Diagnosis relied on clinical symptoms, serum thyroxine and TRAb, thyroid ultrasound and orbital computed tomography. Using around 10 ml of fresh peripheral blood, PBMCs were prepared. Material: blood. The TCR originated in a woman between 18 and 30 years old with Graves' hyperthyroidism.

This CDR3 is CASSPISGRAVEQYF. In DNA, the CDR3 is TGTGCCAGCAGCCCGATTAGCGGGAGGGCCGTCGAGCAGTACTTC. The chain joins TRBV11-2 to TRBJ2-7; 11 bases are shared with TRBD2. CDR1 is SGHAT and CDR2 is FQNNGV in the germline V gene. CDR3 length: 15 amino acids. Trimming removed 5 bases from V and 6 bases from J; junction bases left unmatched: 9.